This paragraph reports one TCR beta chain. Germline CDR1 and CDR2: MNHNS and SASEGT. This CDR3 is built from 14 residues. With 4 bases removed from V and 3 bases from J, the gap between germline ends came to 11 bases. This sample was included in a study of OX40 agonist ivuxolimab in advanced cancers. The data were produced by immunoSEQ multiplex PCR, yet TCRdb's version contains in-frame clones alone and is incomplete. The repertoire holds tens of thousands of clones, 80% to 85% seen once, with approximately 4.8% in the top ten. The sample here was CD4+ or CD8+ T cells sorted from blood, taken in a trial of the OX40 agonist ivuxolimab. The sequence was obtained from an adult with an advanced solid tumor such as melanoma, head and neck, liver or kidney cancer. The chain combines TRBV6-1 with TRBJ2-3; D unclear. The CDR3 DNA follows: TGTGCCAGCAGTGTTGGACGGCCTACAGATACGCAGTATTTT. It codes for CASSVGRPTDTQYF.